The entry that follows covers one TCR beta chain sequence. Which antigen it targets is not known. Per-base qualities were not stored, and no clone one base away is much larger. Patients were selected for having adequate residual fresh-frozen tumor tissue and more than two years of available survival data. Molecular status otherwise varied across the glioblastoma patients, but none of them carried an isocitrate dehydrogenase mutation. PBMC collection took place before vaccination, two weeks after the third vaccination, and at tumor progression if progression occurred. Genomic DNA was extracted with the Qiagen DNeasy Blood extraction Kit. The sample comes from a study of glioma-infiltrating T cells after dendritic cell vaccination (dated by TCRdb to 2015 to 2016). For the wider study: A cohort of about 15 glioblastoma patients from Phase I and II dendritic cell vaccination trials was included, of whom 9 were newly diagnosed and 6 had recurrent disease. Between the early 2000s and the early 2010s, the patients were given dendritic cell vaccination pulsed with autologous tumor lysate. The vaccine consisted of monocyte-derived dendritic cells cultured less than eight days with IL-4 and GM-CSF, then pulsed overnight with autologous tumor lysate. Each patient was given three intradermal dendritic cell vaccine injections, spaced two weeks apart, in the arm below the axilla. Tumor-infiltrating lymphocyte content was quantified and tumor and blood repertoires were compared in dendritic cell-vaccinated glioblastoma patients by deep sequencing of TCR beta CDR3 regions. Survival after dendritic cell vaccination was correlated with TCR sequencing metrics such as TIL content and the overlap between tumor and blood repertoires.

Broader findings and caveats from the paper: The response model built on TCR overlap across three groups was characterized as speculative, with prospective validation still needed. After dendritic cell vaccination, a higher estimated pretreatment TIL content predicted longer time to progression and overall survival. No direct relationship between TCR clonality and survival was found, suggesting that a diverse polyclonal response may matter. The cohort was small and heterogeneous, and full blood and tumor sets were available for few patients, with initial-recurrent tumor pairs available for even fewer patients.

V gives up 7 bases and J gives up 2 bases, and the segment between their germline ends measures 17 bases. As encoded in the germline V gene, CDR1 is SQVTM while CDR2 is ANQGSEA. The cysteine opens and the phenylalanine closes a CDR3 of 14 amino acids. The read is trimmed to its CDR3 DNA, 42 bases read in frame from base 1. The immunoSEQ assay amplified TCRB CDR3 regions from roughly 2 micrograms of genomic DNA, or from all available DNA when less than that amount was available. The multiplex PCR employed 60 forward primers targeting TCR V beta segments and 13 reverse primers targeting J beta segments. To estimate the number of reads per starting template, synthetic control templates were added to each sample at limiting dilution. The Illumina HiSeq System generated 87 bp sequencing reads. As for how the authors treated the data: PCR and sequencing errors were removed by merging closely related sequences with a nearest neighbor algorithm. TCR overlap was measured as the percentage of unique tumor TCR beta sequences that were also present in the peripheral blood of the same patient. Imported from immuneACCESS, the table was reduced by TCRdb to in-frame sequences with V and J called. These copies leave out some clones; in studies compared against another copy, an unresolved V gene accounts for under half, and the cause of the remainder is not known. D and trimming were read from the DNA, whereas the V and J calls and clone size are those reported in that table. The sample records about 73,000 clones, over 70% of which are singletons. In total, the top ten clones hold around 2.3% of the sample.

This sequence was found in a human donor with glioblastoma. The sample consisted of blood, taken before dendritic cell vaccination. The rearrangement joined TRBV29-1 to TRBJ1-1, with the D gene call left open. The DNA sequence is as follows: TGCAGCGCCGAGGAGGGAAGTGGAAACACTGAAGCTTTCTTT. The resulting protein is CSAEEGSGNTEAFF. Supplemented by the reference TRBV29-1 and TRBJ1-1 proteins around the CDR3, the complete variable domain is SAVISQKPSRDICQRGTSLTIQCQVDSQVTMMFWYRQQPGQSLTLIATANQGSEATYESGFVIDKFPISRPNLTFSTLTVSNMSPEDSSIYLCSAEEGSGNTEAFFGQGTRLTVV.